These 15 T cell receptor beta chains share one sample of origin, sequenced in a study of T cell responses to AZD1222 COVID-19 vaccine. Produced via immunoSEQ multiplex PCR; TCRdb's table is partial and in-frame only. This sample carries about 150,000 clones, over 75% of them seen once, and the ten largest clones take roughly 3.2%. This specimen was peripheral blood, taken 28 days after the second AZD1222 dose. The source of these receptors is an adult who received the AZD1222 COVID-19 vaccine.

The chain couples TRBV29-1 to TRBJ1-2, with 10 nucleotides matching TRBD1. The CDR3 runs 17 residues. Germline V gives CDR1 SQVTM, CDR2 ANQGSEA. Unmatched junction bases numbered 12, after V lost 3 bases and J lost 2 bases. The CDR3 sequence: CSVDSLLGTGDNYGYTF. The CDR3 DNA reads TGCAGCGTTGATTCTTTACTAGGGACAGGGGACAACTATGGCTACACCTTC.

This sequence joins TRBV3-1 (or the pseudogene TRBV3-2) and TRBJ2-7; D call uncertain. The CDR3 runs to 16 residues. The V gene's germline CDR1 is LGHDT and CDR2 YNNKEL (reference sequence). V was cut by 5 bases and J by 5 bases, with 22 bases left in between. In DNA form, the CDR3 reads TGTGCCAGCAGCGGTTACGAGCAAGTCGTGTTGGACGAGCAGTACTTC. Its translation: CASSGYEQVVLDEQYF.

The genes are TRBV19 and TRBJ2-6; the match to TRBD1 covers 11 bases. Germline lookup yields CDR1 LNHDA and CDR2 SQIVND (reference sequence). The CDR3 runs 15 residues. J was trimmed by 0 bases and V by 11 bases; bases with no gene match: 3. The CDR3 loop reads CASGTGGSGANVLTF. The CDR3, as DNA: TGTGCCTCCGGGACAGGGGGCTCTGGGGCCAACGTCCTGACTTTC.

This clone has only one observation. The rearrangement joins TRBV29-1 to TRBJ2-1; tentative D call: TRBD2 (6 bases). This CDR3 has 12 residues. CDR1 is SQVTM and CDR2 is ANQGSEA in the germline V gene. V was pared by 0 bases and J by 12 bases, with 12 bases between. In nucleotides, the CDR3 is TGCAGCGTTGAAGATCGGGGGTTTAGGCAGTTCTTC. This codes for CSVEDRGFRQFF.

The CDR3 nucleotides read TGCGCCAGCAGTGAGGCTAGCGGGATCTCCTACAATGAGCAGTTCTTC. Its protein product is CASSEASGISYNEQFF. V is TRBV10-2 and J is TRBJ2-1, with 9 bases fitting TRBD2. The ends lost 2 bases at V and 0 bases at J; junction bases unmatched: 2. The germline CDR1 and CDR2 sequences are WSHSY and SAAADI. This CDR3 comprises 16 residues.

Turning to this clone: Other nucleotide sequences in the sample specify the same CDR3. This sequence joins TRBV30 and TRBJ1-1; possible D gene TRBD1, 5 bases. The CDR3 has 13 amino acids. Trimming shortened V by 0 bases and J by 2 bases, and 7 bases separated the two germline ends. Germline V gene lookup returns CDR1 GTSNPN and CDR2 SVGIG (reference sequence). CDR3 nucleotides: TGTGCCTGGAGTGTAGGGGTTAACACTGAAGCTTTCTTT. Translation gives CAWSVGVNTEAFF.

V usage is TRBV10-3 and J usage is TRBJ2-7; unclear D gene. The CDR3 has 15 residues. Looked up from germline, CDR1 is ENHRY and CDR2 is SYGVKD. Deletions cut 2 bases from V and 0 bases from J, with 11 bases between. CDR3 loop: CAISETPQSSYEQYF. In DNA form, the CDR3 reads TGTGCCATCAGTGAGACCCCACAGAGCTCCTACGAGCAGTACTTC.

This clone was detected only once. The chain employs TRBV6-6 and TRBJ1-6, with D maybe TRBD1 (5 bases). The germline V gene has CDR1 MNHNY and CDR2 SVGAGI (reference sequence). This CDR3 is 11 amino acids long. V lost 10 bases to trimming and J lost 7 bases, with 8 bases between them. This CDR3 reads CATRENSPLHF. CDR3 DNA: TGTGCCACCAGGGAAAATTCACCCCTCCACTTT.

This clone appeared a few times. This chain links TRBV25-1 with TRBJ1-5, with a possible D match to TRBD1 (6 bases). Trimming took off 1 base at V and 4 bases at J, with 14 bases between the two ends. The CDR3 has 16 amino acids. Germline-derived CDR1 and CDR2 are MGHDK and SYGVNS. The CDR3 coding sequence is TGTGCCAGCAGTGAATCAGGCAGGGGAGAAAATCAGCCCCAGCATTTT. Protein product: CASSESGRGENQPQHF.

A single count supports this clone. The V and J genes are TRBV7-9 and TRBJ1-5; D is uncertain. V lost 5 bases and J lost 0, with 11 bases in between. CDR1 and CDR2 (germline): SEHNR, FQNEAQ (reference sequence). This CDR3 is built from 15 residues. The CDR3 DNA reads TGTGCCAGCAGCACCGGACGGGATAGCAATCAGCCCCAGCATTTT. Translating it yields CASSTGRDSNQPQHF. Complete variable domain (other parts from reference TRBV7-9 and TRBJ1-5): DTGVSQNPRHKITKRGQNVTFRCDPISEHNRLYWYRQTLGQGPEFLTYFQNEAQLEKSRLLSDRFSAERPKGSFSTLEIQRTEQGDSAMYLCASSTGRDSNQPQHFGDGTRLSIL.

This clone was observed a single time. This chain links TRBV11-2 with TRBJ1-6; D perhaps matches TRBD1 (5 bases). The V and J ends lost 5 bases and 8 bases respectively, with 10 bases between them. Germline V gene data show CDR1 as SGHAT and CDR2 as FQNNGV. The CDR3 loop spans 13 amino acids. This CDR3 is CASSPGGDSPLHF. CDR3 sequence (DNA): TGTGCCAGCAGCCCGGGGGGGGATTCACCCCTCCACTTT.

This clone is a singleton in its sample. The CDR3 DNA is TGCACCAGCAGCCTGCTCCCGGGACAGAGAAATCAGCCCCAGCATTTT. Residues: CTSSLLPGQRNQPQHF. The chain joins TRBV1 to TRBJ1-5; the tabulated D call, TRBD1, remains unverified against the DNA. TRBV1 is listed as a pseudogene. There are 16 residues in the CDR3.

This sequence joins TRBV2 and TRBJ1-1; no definite D call. The CDR3 totals 14 residues. Trimming removed 11 bases at V and 0 bases at J, with 16 bases between. Germline CDR1 SNHLY, CDR2 FYNNEI. In nucleotides, the CDR3 is TGTGCCGGCGAGAACAGCCCTATGAACACTGAAGCTTTCTTT. This gives the protein CAGENSPMNTEAFF.

The rearrangement uses TRBV3-1 (or the pseudogene TRBV3-2) and TRBJ2-1; D might be TRBD2 (5 bases). The CDR3 covers 16 residues. Germline CDR1 and CDR2: LGHDT and YNNKEL (reference sequence). Trimming left V 2 bases short and J 0 bases short, with 11 bases between. CDR3 residues: CASSQSAGRSYNEQFF. CDR3 nucleotide sequence: TGTGCCAGCAGCCAATCGGCGGGTCGCTCCTACAATGAGCAGTTCTTC.

The CDR3 region is CASSKQGRYGYTF. The CDR3 DNA follows: TGTGCCAGCAGTAAACAGGGTCGCTATGGCTACACCTTC. The V and J genes are TRBV12-3 or TRBV12-4 and TRBJ1-2; D may be TRBD1 (6 bases). The CDR3 loop spans 13 amino acids. The ends were cut back, 5 bases at V and 4 bases at J, with 11 bases in the middle.